Here is one TCR beta chain with its context. Its matching antigen is unknown. Sequencing was preceded by expansion of antigen-specific CD4+ T cells with viral peptide pools in the ViraFEST assay. Isolation of CD4+ T cells took place after ten to eleven days of culture. This individual tested PCR-positive for SARS-CoV-2 infection between March and December 2020. TCRdb's table, derived via immunoSEQ multiplex PCR, lists solely in-frame clones and lacks some. The repertoire holds tens of thousands of clones, with roughly 73% as singletons. The sample originates from a study of vaccination effects on CD4 cells after COVID-19. Whole-study context: Samples came 142 and 148 days after COVID-19 diagnosis, before vaccination.

The V gene lost 8 bases and the J gene lost 12 bases, with 19 bases spanning the gap. The CDR3 runs 12 residues. This sample comprised CD4+ T cells from PBMCs cultured with a peptide pool, obtained before COVID-19 vaccination. This TCR was sampled from a human donor who had a prior SARS-CoV-2 infection. The chain carries TRBV12-3 or TRBV12-4 and TRBJ1-1; D is possibly TRBD1 (6 bases). The CDR3 DNA reads TGTGCCAGCGGCCGGGGCCAGGGGACAACTTTCTTT. Translation: CASGRGQGTTFF.